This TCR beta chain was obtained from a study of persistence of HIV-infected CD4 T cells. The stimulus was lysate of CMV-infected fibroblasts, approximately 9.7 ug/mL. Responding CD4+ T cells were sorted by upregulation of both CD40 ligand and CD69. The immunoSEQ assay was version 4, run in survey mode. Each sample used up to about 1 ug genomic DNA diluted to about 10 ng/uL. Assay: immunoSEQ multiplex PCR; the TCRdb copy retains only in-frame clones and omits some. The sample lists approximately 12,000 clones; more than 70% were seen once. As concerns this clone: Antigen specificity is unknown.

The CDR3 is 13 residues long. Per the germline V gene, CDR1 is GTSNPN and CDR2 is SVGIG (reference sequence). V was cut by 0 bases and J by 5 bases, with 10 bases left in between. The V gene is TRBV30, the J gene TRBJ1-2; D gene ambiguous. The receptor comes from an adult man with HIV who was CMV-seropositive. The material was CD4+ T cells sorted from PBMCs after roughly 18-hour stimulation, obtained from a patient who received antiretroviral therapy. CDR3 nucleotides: TGTGCCTGGAGTGTACGGGAGAAATATGGCTACACCTTC. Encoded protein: CAWSVREKYGYTF.